These 6 T cell receptor beta chains originate from one sample sequenced in a study of technical replicates of blood from a few donors. Sequencing used immunoSEQ multiplex PCR; TCRdb keeps in-frame clones, though not all of them. The repertoire holds about 72,000 clones, with about nine tenths as singletons. The specimen sequenced was T cells isolated from PBMCs. These receptor sequences come from a human donor in good health.

This chain uses TRBV9 with TRBJ2-1; weak D call: TRBD1 (5 bases). The germline gives CDR1 SGDLS, CDR2 YYNGEE. Trimming pared 0 bases from V and 8 bases from J, leaving 9 bases between. The CDR3 consists of 13 residues. The CDR3 bases are TGTGCCAGCAGCGTAGGTTGGGGCGATGAGCAGTTCTTC. Encoded protein: CASSVGWGDEQFF.

V usage is TRBV5-6 and J usage is TRBJ2-5; TRBD2 agrees at 7 bases. From germline, CDR1 is SGHDT and CDR2 YYEEEE. The CDR3 is 15 amino acids. The V and J ends lost 4 bases and 1 base, in that order; junction bases with no gene match: 7. In DNA form, the CDR3 reads TGTGCCAGCAGCCATTCGGGGAGGGGCCAAGAGACCCAGTACTTC. This translates into CASSHSGRGQETQYF.

CDR3 loop: CASSDGGLSYEQYF. The CDR3 nucleotides read TGTGCCAGCAGTGACGGAGGACTGTCATACGAGCAGTACTTC. The gene calls are TRBV6-1 and TRBJ2-7, with D tentatively TRBD2 (5 bases). The germline CDR1 and CDR2 sequences are MNHNS and SASEGT. The CDR3 contains 14 residues. Trimming removed 3 bases from V and 4 bases from J, with 13 bases in between.

The chain carries TRBV5-1 and TRBJ2-1; D may be TRBD2 (5 bases). From germline, CDR1 is SGHRS and CDR2 YFSETQ. This CDR3 is 15 amino acids long. The V gene lost 0 bases and the J gene lost 4 bases, with 11 bases spanning the gap. CDR3 coding DNA: TGCGCCAGCAGCTTGGACAGCGGACTTTACAATGAGCAGTTCTTC. It is translated as CASSLDSGLYNEQFF.

The genes are TRBV5-8 and TRBJ2-1; 7 nucleotides line up with TRBD1. The CDR3 has 15 amino acids. Trimming cost V 4 bases and J 4 bases; bases outside gene matches: 8. Germline assignment: CDR1 SGHTS and CDR2 YDEGEE. For the CDR3, the DNA is TGTGCCAGCAGCCGCTCCAGGACAGGATACAATGAGCAGTTCTTC. It yields the protein CASSRSRTGYNEQFF.

The chain couples TRBV27 to TRBJ1-5; 8 bases agree with TRBD1. Unmatched junction bases numbered 8, after V lost 2 bases and J lost 5 bases. The V gene's germline CDR1 is MNHEY and CDR2 SMNVEV (reference sequence). The CDR3 covers 16 residues. The CDR3 reads CASSLAGQGGDQPQHF. The DNA of the CDR3 is TGTGCCAGCAGTTTAGCAGGACAGGGAGGGGATCAGCCCCAGCATTTT.